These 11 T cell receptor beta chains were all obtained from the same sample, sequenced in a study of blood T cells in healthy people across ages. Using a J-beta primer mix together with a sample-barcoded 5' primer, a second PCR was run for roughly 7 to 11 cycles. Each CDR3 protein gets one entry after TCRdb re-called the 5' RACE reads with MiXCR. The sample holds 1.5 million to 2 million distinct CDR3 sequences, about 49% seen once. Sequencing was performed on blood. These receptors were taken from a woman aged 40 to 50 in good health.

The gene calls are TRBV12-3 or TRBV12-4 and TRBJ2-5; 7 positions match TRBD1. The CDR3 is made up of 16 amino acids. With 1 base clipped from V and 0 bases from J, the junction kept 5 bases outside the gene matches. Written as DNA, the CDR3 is TGTGCCAGCAGTTTAGAGATAACAGGGGACCAAGAGACCCAGTACTTC. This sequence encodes CASSLEITGDQETQYF.

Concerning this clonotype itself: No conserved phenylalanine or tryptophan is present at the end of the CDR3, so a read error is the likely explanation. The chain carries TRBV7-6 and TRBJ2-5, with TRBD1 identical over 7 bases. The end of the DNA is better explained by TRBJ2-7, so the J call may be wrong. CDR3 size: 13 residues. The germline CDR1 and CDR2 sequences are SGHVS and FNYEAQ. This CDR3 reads CASSLATGNEQYI. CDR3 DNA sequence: TGTGCCAGCAGCTTAGCGACAGGGAACGAGCAGTACATC.

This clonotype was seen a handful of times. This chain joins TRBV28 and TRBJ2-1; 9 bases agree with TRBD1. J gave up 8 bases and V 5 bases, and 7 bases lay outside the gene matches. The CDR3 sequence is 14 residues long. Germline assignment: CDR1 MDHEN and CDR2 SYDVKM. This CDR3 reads CASSDGQGFHEQFF. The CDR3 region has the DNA TGTGCCAGCAGTGATGGACAGGGGTTCCATGAGCAGTTCTTC.

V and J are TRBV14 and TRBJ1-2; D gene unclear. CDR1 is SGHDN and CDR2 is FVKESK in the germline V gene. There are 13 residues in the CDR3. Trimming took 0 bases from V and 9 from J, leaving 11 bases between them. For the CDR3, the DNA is TGTGCCAGCAGCCAAGATTGGCGCGGAAGCTACACCTTC. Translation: CASSQDWRGSYTF.

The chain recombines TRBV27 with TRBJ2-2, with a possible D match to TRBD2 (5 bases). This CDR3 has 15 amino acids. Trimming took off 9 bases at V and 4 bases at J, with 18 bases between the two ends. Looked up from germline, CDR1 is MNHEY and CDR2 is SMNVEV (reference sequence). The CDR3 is CASEGADSSTGELFF. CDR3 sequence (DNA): TGTGCCAGTGAGGGCGCCGATTCAAGCACCGGGGAGCTGTTTTTT.

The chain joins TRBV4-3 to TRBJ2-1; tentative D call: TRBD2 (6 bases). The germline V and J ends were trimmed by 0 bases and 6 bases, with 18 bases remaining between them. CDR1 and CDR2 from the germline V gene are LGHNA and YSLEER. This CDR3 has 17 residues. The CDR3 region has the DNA TGCGCCAGCAGCCAAGATCTGCCGACTAGACAAGTCAATGAGCAGTTCTTC. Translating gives CASSQDLPTRQVNEQFF.

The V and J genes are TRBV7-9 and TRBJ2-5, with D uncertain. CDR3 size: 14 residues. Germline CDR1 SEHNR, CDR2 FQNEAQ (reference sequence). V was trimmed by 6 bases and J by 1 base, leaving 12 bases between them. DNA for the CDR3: TGTGCCAGCAGGGCGACATCTATCCAAGAGACCCAGTACTTC. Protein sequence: CASRATSIQETQYF.

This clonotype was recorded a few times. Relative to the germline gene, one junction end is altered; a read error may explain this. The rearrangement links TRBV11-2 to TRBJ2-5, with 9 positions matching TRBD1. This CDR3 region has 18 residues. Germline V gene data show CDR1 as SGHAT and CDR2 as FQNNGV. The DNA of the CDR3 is TGTGCCAGCAGCTTAGGGGCGAGATGGGCGACAGGGGGAGAGACTCAGTACTTC. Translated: CASSLGARWATGGETQYF.

The CDR3 nucleotides are TGCAGTGCTAGAGACACTCCGCGGGGGGGTATTTATGAGCAGTTCTTC. This translates into CSARDTPRGGIYEQFF. The V call is TRBV20-1, the J call TRBJ2-1; TRBD2 matches at 9 bases. V lost 0 bases and J lost 8; bases outside the gene matches: 11. CDR1 DFQATT and CDR2 SNEGSKA come from the germline V gene (reference sequence). The CDR3 extends over 16 amino acids.

This CDR3 is CASSTPKGGGGYTF. The CDR3 DNA follows: TGTGCCAGCAGCACCCCTAAGGGTGGAGGTGGCTACACCTTC. The chain couples TRBV7-9 to TRBJ1-2; D remains unclear. From germline, CDR1 is SEHNR and CDR2 FQNEAQ (reference sequence). This CDR3 spans 14 amino acids. The V end lost 5 bases, the J end lost 7 bases, and 17 bases lay between the germline ends.

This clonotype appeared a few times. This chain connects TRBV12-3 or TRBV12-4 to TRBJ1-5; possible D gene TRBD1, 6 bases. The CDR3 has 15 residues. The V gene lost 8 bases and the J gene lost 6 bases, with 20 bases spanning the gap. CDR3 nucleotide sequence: TGTGCCAGCTCGTTGGGGGCCCAGACAGGTCAGCCCCAGCATTTT. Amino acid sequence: CASSLGAQTGQPQHF.